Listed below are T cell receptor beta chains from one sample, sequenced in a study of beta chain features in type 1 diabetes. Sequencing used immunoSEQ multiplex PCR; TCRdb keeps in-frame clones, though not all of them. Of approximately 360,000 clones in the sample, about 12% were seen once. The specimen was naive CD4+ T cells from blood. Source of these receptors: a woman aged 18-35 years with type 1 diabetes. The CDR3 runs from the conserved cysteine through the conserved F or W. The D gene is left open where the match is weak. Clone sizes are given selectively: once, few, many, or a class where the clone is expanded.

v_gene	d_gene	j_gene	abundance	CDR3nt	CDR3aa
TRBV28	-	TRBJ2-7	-	TGTGCCAGCACCAAGGGGTCCTACGAGCAGTACTTC	CASTKGSYEQYF
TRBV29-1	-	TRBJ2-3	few	TGCAGCCCGGCGGGCCCCCATGGCACAGATACGCAGTATTTT	CSPAGPHGTDTQYF
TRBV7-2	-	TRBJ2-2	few	TGTGCCAGCAGCTCCCTTGGCGGACAGTACACCGGGGAGCTGTTTTTT	CASSSLGGQYTGELFF
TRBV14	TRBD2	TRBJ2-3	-	TGTGCCAGCAGCTCTAGCGGGAGGCCCCGCACAGATACGCAGTATTTT	CASSSSGRPRTDTQYF
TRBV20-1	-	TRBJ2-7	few	TGCAGTGCTGCAAGCGGTCGGGAGCAGTACTTC	CSAASGREQYF
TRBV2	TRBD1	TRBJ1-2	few	TGTGCCTGCAAGTCCGGACAGGTCAGCTATGGCTACACCTTC	CACKSGQVSYGYTF
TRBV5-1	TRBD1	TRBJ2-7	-	TGCGCCAGCAGCGGAGGCGACAGGGCCTACGAGCAGTACTTC	CASSGGDRAYEQYF
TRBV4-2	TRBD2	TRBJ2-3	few	TGTGCCAGCAGCCAACAGACTAGCGCCTCCCATACGCAGTATTTT	CASSQQTSASHTQYF
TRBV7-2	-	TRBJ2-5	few	TGTGCCAGCAGCGCATTAGGCGGTACCCAGTACTTC	CASSALGGTQYF
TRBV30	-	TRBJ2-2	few	TGTGCCTGGACTGCTAGCTGGGTAATCGACACCGGGGAGCTGTTTTTT	CAWTASWVIDTGELFF
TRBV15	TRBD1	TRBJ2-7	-	TGTGCCACCAGCAGACTGGGACAGGGGGGCGAGCAGTACTTC	CATSRLGQGGEQYF
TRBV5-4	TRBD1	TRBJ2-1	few	TGTGCCAGCCATATAACGGACAGGGATGAGCAGTTCTTC	CASHITDRDEQFF
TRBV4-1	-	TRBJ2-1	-	TGCGCCAGCAGGCCCGGGGGTTCCTACAATGAGCAGTTCTTC	CASRPGGSYNEQFF
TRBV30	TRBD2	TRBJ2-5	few	TGTGCCTGGACCCCTAGCGGGAGGGCGGCAGAGACCCAGTACTTC	CAWTPSGRAAETQYF
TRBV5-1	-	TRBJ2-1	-	TGCGCCAGCAGCCTGGAGGGAGTCTACAATGAGCAGTTCTTC	CASSLEGVYNEQFF
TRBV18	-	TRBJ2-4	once	TGTGCCAGCTCACCTCCAACAGGGTCGAAGGCCAAAAACATTCAGTACTTC	CASSPPTGSKAKNIQYF
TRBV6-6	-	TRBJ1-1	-	TGTGCCAGCGGGGCCACTGAAGCTTTCTTT	CASGATEAFF
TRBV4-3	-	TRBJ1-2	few	TGCGCCAGCAGCCGGGAAGAGACAGGCAACTATGGCTACACCTTC	CASSREETGNYGYTF
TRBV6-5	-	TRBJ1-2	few	TGTGCCAGCAGTTACTCAGCTGGGCCGGACTATGGCTACACCTTC	CASSYSAGPDYGYTF
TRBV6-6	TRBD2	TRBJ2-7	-	TGTGCCAGCAGTTACGGGACTAGATTCTCCTACGAGCAGTACTTC	CASSYGTRFSYEQYF
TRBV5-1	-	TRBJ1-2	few	TGCGCCAGCAGCTTGGACGGGAGGAGCTACACCTTC	CASSLDGRSYTF
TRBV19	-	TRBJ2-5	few	TGTGCCAGTGGCCTCCTGCGGGAAGAGACCCAGTACTTC	CASGLLREETQYF
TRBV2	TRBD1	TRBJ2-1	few	TGTGCCAGCAGCGTACCGGGACAGGGGGCAGGAGAGCAGTTCTTC	CASSVPGQGAGEQFF
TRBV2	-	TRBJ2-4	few	TGTGCCAGCAGCGGCGAGATACTAGCAACCAAAAACATTCAGTACTTC	CASSGEILATKNIQYF
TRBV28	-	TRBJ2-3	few	TGTGCCAGCAGTCTCACAGGGTCGGGAGATACGCAGTATTTT	CASSLTGSGDTQYF
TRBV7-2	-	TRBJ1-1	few	TGTGCCAGCAGTAACCAGGGGTCTGAAGCTTTCTTT	CASSNQGSEAFF
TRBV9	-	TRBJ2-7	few	TGTGCCAGCAGCGTAGGCCAGGAGGGGTACGAGCAGTACTTC	CASSVGQEGYEQYF
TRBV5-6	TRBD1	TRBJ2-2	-	TGTGCCAGCAGCCTCGGGACAGGGAACACCGGGGAGCTGTTTTTT	CASSLGTGNTGELFF
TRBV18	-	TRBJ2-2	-	TGTGCCAGCTCACCCCCACTTGACACCGGGGAGCTGTTTTTT	CASSPPLDTGELFF
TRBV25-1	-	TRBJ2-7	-	TGTGCCAGCAGTGAATATCCCAGACAGGACGGCGAGCAGTACTTC	CASSEYPRQDGEQYF
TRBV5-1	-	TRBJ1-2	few	TGCGCCAGCAGCTTGTCCGGGAGCGCCTATGGCTACACCTTC	CASSLSGSAYGYTF
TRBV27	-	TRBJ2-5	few	TGTGCCAGCAGTCCTTCGGGGGAGACCCAGTACTTC	CASSPSGETQYF
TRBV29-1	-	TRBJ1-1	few	TGCAGCGTCAGAACAGGGTTTAATGTAAAGGAAGCTTTCTTT	CSVRTGFNVKEAFF
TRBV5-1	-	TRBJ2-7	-	TGCGCCAGCAGCGAATCGACTAGTGAGCAGTACTTC	CASSESTSEQYF
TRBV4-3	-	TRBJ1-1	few	TGCGCCAGCAGCCAAGGGGGAGGGACCTTGAACACTGAAGCTTTCTTT	CASSQGGGTLNTEAFF
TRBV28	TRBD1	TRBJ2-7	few	TGTGCCAGCAGGACAGGGGGAACCTACGAGCAGTACTTC	CASRTGGTYEQYF
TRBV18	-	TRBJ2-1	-	TGTGCCAGCTCACCCGTGACGGGGGATCCCTACAATGAGCAGTTCTTC	CASSPVTGDPYNEQFF
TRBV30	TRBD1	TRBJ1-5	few	TGTGCCTGGAGTGTATTAGGACAGGGCAATCAGCCCCAGCATTTT	CAWSVLGQGNQPQHF
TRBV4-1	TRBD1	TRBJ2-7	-	TGCGCCAGCAGCCAAGGGGACAGTCCCTACGAGCAGTACTTC	CASSQGDSPYEQYF
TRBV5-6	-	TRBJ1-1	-	TGTGCCAGCAGCTTGTCCCCGCGGCGAAATGGGGGGGGGAACACTGAAGCTTTCTTT	CASSLSPRRNGGGNTEAFF
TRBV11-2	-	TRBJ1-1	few	TGTGCCAGCAGCCCCCGGAACACTGAAGCTTTCTTT	CASSPRNTEAFF
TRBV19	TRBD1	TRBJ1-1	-	TGTGCCAGTCTTGACAGGGGGACTGAAGCTTTCTTT	CASLDRGTEAFF